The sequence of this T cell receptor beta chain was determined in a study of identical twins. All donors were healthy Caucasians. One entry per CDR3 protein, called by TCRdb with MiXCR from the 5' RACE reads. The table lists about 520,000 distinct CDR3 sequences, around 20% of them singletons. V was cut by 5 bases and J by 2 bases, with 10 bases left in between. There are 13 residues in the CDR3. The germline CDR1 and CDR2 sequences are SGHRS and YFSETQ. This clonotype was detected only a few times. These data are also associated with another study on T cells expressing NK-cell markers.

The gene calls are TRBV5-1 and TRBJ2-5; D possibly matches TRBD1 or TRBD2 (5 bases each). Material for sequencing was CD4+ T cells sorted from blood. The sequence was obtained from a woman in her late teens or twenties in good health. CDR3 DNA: TGCGCCAGCAGTTGGGACCAGCAAGAGACCCAGTACTTC. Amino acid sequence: CASSWDQQETQYF.